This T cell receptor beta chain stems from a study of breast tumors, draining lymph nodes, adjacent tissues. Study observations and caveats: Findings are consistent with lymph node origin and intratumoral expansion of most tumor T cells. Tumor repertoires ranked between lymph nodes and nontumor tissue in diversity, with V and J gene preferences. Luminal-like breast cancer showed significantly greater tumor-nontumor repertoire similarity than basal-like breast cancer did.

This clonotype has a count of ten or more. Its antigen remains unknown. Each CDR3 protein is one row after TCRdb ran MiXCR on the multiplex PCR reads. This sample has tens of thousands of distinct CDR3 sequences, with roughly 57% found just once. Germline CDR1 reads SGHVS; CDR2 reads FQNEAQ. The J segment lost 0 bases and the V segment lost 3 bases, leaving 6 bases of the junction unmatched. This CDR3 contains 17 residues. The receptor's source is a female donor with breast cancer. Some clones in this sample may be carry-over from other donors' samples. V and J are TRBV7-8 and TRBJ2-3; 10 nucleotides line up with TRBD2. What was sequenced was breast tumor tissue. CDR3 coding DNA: TGTGCCAGCAGCTTTATAGCGGGGGGCGGTAGCACAGATACGCAGTATTTT. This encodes CASSFIAGGGSTDTQYF.